This T cell receptor (beta chain) was retrieved from a study of shared clonotypes between healthy human individuals. Study in general: With ages of 18 to 49, the donors were a couple of women and a few men. CD4 naive and CD4 memory each took three plates per donor, while CD8 naive took two and CD8 memory one.

CD45RO-negative CD8 cells positively selected for CCR7 made up the naive population, which excluded terminally differentiated effector memory CD45RA+ cells. The donors were adults (healthy and HIV-negative) with no recent acute infections or vaccinations. Germline V gives CDR1 SGHNT, CDR2 YYREEE (reference sequence). This CDR3 is 20 amino acids long. V was pared by 0 bases and J by 4 bases, with 17 bases of the junction left unmatched. Each subset's genomic DNA was shared equally among a number of immunoSEQ plates. Produced via immunoSEQ multiplex PCR; TCRdb's table is partial and in-frame only. The sample comprises fewer than 1 million clones, 90% to 98% of which are singletons, and less than 0.3% rests with the top ten.

The rearrangement links TRBV5-4 to TRBJ2-7, with 12 bases fitting TRBD2. The sample was naive CD8+ T cells sorted from blood. This receptor was taken from a man aged 25-45 years in good health. CDR3 in amino acids: CASSLAWGGVGLAGRYEQYF. The CDR3 DNA follows: TGTGCCAGCAGCTTGGCCTGGGGAGGGGTCGGACTAGCGGGACGATACGAGCAGTACTTC.